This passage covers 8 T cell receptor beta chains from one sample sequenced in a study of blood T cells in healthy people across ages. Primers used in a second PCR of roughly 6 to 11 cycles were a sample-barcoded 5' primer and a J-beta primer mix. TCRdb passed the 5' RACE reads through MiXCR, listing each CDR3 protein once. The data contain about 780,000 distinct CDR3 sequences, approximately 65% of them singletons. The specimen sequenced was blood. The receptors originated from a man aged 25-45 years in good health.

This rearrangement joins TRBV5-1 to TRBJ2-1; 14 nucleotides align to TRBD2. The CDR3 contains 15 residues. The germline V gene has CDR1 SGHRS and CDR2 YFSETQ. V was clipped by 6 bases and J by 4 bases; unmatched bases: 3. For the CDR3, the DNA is TGCGCCAGCACGAGGACTAGCGGGGGGTACAATGAGCAGTTCTTC. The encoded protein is CASTRTSGGYNEQFF.

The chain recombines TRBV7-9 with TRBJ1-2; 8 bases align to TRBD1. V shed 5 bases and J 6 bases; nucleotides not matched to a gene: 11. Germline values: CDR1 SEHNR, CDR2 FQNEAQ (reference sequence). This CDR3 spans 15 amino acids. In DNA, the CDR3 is TGTGCCAGCAGCCTAACAGGGGGGGACTACGATGGCTACACCTTC. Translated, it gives CASSLTGGDYDGYTF.

The DNA for the CDR3 is TGTGCCACCAGTGGACAGCCGAATGGCTACAATGAGCAGTTCTTC. It encodes CATSGQPNGYNEQFF. This chain uses TRBV24-1 with TRBJ2-1; D is possibly TRBD1 (5 bases). There are 15 residues in the CDR3. From germline, CDR1 is KGHDR and CDR2 SFDVKD. The ends were cut back, 5 bases at V and 3 bases at J, with 13 bases in the middle.

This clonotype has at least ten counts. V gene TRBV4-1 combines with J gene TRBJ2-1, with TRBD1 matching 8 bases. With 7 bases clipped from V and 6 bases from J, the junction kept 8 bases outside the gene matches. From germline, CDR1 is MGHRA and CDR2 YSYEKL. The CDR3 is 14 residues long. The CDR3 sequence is CASTGIGTGNEQFF. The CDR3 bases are TGCGCCAGCACCGGTATAGGGACAGGCAATGAGCAGTTCTTC.

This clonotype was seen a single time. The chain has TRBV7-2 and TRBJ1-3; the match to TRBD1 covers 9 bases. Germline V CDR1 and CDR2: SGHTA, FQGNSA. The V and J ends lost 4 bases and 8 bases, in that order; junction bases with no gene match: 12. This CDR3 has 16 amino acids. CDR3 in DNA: TGTGCCAGCAGCTACATGATACAGGGGGCGGGGGACACCATATATTTT. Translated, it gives CASSYMIQGAGDTIYF.

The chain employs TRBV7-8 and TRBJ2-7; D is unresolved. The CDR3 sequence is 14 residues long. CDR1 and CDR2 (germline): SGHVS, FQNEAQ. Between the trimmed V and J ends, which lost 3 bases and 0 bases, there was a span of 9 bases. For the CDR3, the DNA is TGTGCCAGCAGCTTGATTGGTGTCTCCTACGAGCAGTACTTC. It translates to CASSLIGVSYEQYF. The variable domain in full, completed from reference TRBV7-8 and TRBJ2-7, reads GAGVSQSPRYKVAKRGQDVALRCDPISGHVSLFWYQQALGQGPEFLTYFQNEAQLDKSGLPSDRFFAERPEGSVSTLKIQRTQQEDSAVYLCASSLIGVSYEQYFGPGTRLTVT.

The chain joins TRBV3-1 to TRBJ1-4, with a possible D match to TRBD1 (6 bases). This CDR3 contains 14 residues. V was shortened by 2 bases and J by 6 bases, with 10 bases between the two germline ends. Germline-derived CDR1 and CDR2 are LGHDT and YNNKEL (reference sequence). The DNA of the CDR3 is TGTGCCAGCAGCCAACAGGGGTCTGATGAAAAACTGTTTTTT. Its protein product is CASSQQGSDEKLFF.

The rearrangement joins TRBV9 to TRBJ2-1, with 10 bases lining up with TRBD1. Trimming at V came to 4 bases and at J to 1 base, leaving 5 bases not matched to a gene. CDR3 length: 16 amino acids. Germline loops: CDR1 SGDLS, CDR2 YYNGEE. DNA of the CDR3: TGTGCCAGCAGCACGACAGGGGGCCTATCCTACAATGAGCAGTTCTTC. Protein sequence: CASSTTGGLSYNEQFF.